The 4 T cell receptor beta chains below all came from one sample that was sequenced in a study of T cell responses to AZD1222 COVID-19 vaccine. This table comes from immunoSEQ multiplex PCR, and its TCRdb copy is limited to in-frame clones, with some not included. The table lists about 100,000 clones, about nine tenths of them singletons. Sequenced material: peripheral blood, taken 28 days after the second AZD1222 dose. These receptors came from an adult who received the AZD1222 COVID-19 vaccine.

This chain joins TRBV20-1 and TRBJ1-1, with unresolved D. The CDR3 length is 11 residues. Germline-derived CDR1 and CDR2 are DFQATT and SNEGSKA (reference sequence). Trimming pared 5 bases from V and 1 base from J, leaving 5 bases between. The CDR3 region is CSALSNTEAFF. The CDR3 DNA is TGCAGTGCTTTATCGAACACTGAAGCTTTCTTT.

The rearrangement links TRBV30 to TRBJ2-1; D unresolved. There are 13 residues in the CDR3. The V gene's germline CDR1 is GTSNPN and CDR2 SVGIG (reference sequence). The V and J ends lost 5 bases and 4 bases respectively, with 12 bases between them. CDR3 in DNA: TGTGCCTGGCGAATCCGTGGGTACAATGAGCAGTTCTTC. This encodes CAWRIRGYNEQFF.

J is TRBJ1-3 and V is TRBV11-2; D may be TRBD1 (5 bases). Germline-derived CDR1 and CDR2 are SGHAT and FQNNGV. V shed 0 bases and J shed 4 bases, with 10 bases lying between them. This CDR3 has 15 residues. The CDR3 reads CASSLEAGRGNTIYF. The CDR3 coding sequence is TGTGCCAGCAGCTTAGAGGCAGGGCGAGGAAACACCATATATTTT.

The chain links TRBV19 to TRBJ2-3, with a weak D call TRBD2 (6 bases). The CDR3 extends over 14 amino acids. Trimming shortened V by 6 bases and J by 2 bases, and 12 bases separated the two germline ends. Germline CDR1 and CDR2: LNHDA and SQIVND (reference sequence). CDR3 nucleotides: TGTGCCAGTAGCTTCCGGGGGAACACAGATACGCAGTATTTT. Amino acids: CASSFRGNTDTQYF.